This T cell receptor (beta chain) was recovered during a study of blood T cell repertoires in COVID-19. Study background: Specimens from acute and convalescent COVID-19 originated in the United States, Italy and Spain. T cells, B-cell-depleted T cells, or PBMCs supplied cDNA or gDNA.

In the original workflow: It was from reference gene primer amplification that nucleated cell counts were estimated. The protocol was immunoSEQ multiplex PCR, while the TCRdb copy is restricted to in-frame clones and leaves out a portion. The D gene and trimming were derived from the DNA, and the V and J assignments and clone size from that table. The table lists around 250,000 clones, about 89% of them singletons. The V and J ends lost 6 bases and 0 bases, in that order; junction bases with no gene match: 7. The germline CDR1 and CDR2 sequences are GTSNPN and SVGIG (reference sequence). The CDR3 runs to 15 residues. Participant-reported clinical history was the basis for cohort assignment.

The source material was PBMCs or T cells enriched from blood (not recorded which). The clonotype originates from a human donor in a cohort exposed to, infected with or recovered from COVID-19 (not recorded which). The donor label of this sample is uncertain. This chain joins TRBV30 and TRBJ1-1, with 10 nucleotides matching TRBD1. CDR3 loop: CACPRQGALNTEAFF. The DNA for the CDR3 is TGTGCCTGCCCTCGACAGGGGGCCCTGAACACTGAAGCTTTCTTT.